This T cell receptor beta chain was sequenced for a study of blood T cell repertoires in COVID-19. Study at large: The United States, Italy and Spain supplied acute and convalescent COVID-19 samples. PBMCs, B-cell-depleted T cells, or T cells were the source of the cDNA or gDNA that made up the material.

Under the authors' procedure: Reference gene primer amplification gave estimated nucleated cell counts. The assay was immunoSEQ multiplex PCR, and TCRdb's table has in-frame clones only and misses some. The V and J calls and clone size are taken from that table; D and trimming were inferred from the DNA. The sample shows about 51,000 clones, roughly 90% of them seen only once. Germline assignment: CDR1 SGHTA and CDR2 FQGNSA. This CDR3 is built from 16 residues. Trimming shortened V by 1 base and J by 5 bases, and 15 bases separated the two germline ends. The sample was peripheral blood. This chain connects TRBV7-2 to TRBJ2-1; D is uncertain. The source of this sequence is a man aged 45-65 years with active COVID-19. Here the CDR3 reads CASSLGALRRHNEQFF. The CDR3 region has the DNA TGTGCCAGCAGCTTAGGGGCCCTTAGACGGCACAATGAGCAGTTCTTC.